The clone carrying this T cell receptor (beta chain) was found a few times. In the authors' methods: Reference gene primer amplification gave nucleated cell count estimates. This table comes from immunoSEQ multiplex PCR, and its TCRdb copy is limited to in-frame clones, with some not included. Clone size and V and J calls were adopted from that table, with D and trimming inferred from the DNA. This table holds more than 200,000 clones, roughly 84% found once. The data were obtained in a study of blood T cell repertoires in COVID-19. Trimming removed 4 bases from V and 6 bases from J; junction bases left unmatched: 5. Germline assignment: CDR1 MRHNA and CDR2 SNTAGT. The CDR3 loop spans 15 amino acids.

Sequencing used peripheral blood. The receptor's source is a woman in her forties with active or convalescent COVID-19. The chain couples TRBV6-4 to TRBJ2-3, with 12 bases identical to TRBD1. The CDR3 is CASSVGTGGMDTQYF. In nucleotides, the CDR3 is TGTGCCAGCAGTGTCGGGACAGGGGGCATGGATACGCAGTATTTT.